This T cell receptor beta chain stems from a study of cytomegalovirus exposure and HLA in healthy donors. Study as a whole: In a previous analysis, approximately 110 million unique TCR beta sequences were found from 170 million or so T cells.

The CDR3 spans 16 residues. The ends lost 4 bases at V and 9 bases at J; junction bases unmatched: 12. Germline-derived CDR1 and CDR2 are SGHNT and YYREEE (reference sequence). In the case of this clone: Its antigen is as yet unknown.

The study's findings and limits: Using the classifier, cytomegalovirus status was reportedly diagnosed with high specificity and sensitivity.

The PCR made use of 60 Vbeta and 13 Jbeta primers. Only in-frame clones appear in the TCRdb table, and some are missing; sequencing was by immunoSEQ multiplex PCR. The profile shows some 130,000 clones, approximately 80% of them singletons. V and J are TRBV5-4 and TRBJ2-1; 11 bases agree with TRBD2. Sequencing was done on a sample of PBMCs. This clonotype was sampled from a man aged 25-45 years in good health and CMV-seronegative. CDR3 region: CASSAGASGRRSEQFF. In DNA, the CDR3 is TGTGCCAGCAGCGCCGGGGCTAGCGGGAGGAGGAGTGAGCAGTTCTTC.